This T cell receptor (beta chain) was identified in a study of blood T cell repertoires in COVID-19. Across the study: The analysed material was cDNA or gDNA that came from T cells, B-cell-depleted T cells, or PBMCs.

Trimming removed 4 bases at V and 2 bases at J, with 14 bases between. The CDR3 has 15 residues. Germline-derived CDR1 and CDR2 are SGDLS and YYNGEE. The authors' processing: Amplified reference gene primers provided the basis for estimating nucleated cell counts. Sequencing was performed with immunoSEQ multiplex PCR; in TCRdb, only in-frame clones are kept and a portion is missing. The D gene and trimming were derived from the DNA, and the V and J assignments and clone size from that table. Of 72,000 or so clones detected, more than 75% appear once; the ten largest clones hold around 13%. This receptor was taken from a woman aged 55-75 years with acute or convalescent COVID-19. The V gene is TRBV9, the J gene TRBJ2-3, with a possible D match to TRBD2 (5 bases). Sequencing input: peripheral blood. The CDR3 loop is CASSPRRGSTDTQYF. The DNA of the CDR3 is TGTGCCAGCAGCCCAAGACGGGGATCCACAGATACGCAGTATTTT.